The T cell receptor beta chain described here comes from a study of radiotherapy plus CTLA-4 blockade in lung cancer (dated by TCRdb to between 2018 and 2020). About the investigation overall: Among enrolled patients, 15% to 20% had an objective response and roughly 33% reached disease control. Study-level results and caveats: After treatment with radiotherapy and ipilimumab, TCR clones that originated in tumors expanded in peripheral blood. The strongest predictors of response were reported to be early dynamic shifts in blood T cell clones along with a rise in serum interferon-beta following radiation.

The study evaluated CTLA-4 blockade (ipilimumab) given together with focal radiation therapy in patients who had chemo-refractory metastatic non-small-cell lung cancer. Library generation was performed with the immunoSEQ multiplex PCR assay. Here the immuneACCESS table is served through TCRdb, limited to in-frame sequences with V and J called. Missing clones are a known gap in these copies; in checked studies unresolved V genes cover under half, and the rest lacks a known reason. In all, the sample holds 60,000 to 75,000 clones, and around 77% of those were seen once. The ten largest clones represent more than 15% of the sample. Via the germline V gene, CDR1 is SGHRS and CDR2 YFSETQ. Trimming takes 1 base from V and 7 bases from J, and the germline ends sit 17 bases apart. From the cysteine through the phenylalanine, the CDR3 covers 16 amino acids. The only DNA kept is the CDR3, 48 bases in frame from the first base.

Concerning this clone: The clone's antigen remains unknown. Per-base quality was not reported, and no clone a single base away is much larger than it.

The sequence was collected from a human donor with non-small cell lung cancer whose response to radiotherapy plus ipilimumab could not be evaluated. Some clones in this sample may be carry-over from other donors' samples. The sequence links TRBV5-1 to TRBJ2-2, with the D gene too uncertain to name. The sample was peripheral blood, taken from a patient treated with radiotherapy plus ipilimumab. The nucleotide sequence is given as TGCGCCAGCAGCTTGCTGCAGGCACAGAATGACGGGGAGCTGTTTTTT. Its amino acids are CASSLLQAQNDGELFF.